The T cell receptor (beta chain) described here comes from a study of OX40 agonist ivuxolimab in advanced cancers. Libraries were prepared by immunoSEQ multiplex PCR; TCRdb keeps only in-frame clonotypes and omits some of them. The top ten hold 4% to 5% of the sample, which has tens of thousands of clones, approximately 84% seen once. This clone was detected only a few times. Sequenced here: CD4+ or CD8+ T cells sorted from blood, sampled in a trial of the OX40 agonist ivuxolimab. The origin of this receptor is an adult with an advanced solid tumor such as melanoma, head and neck, liver or kidney cancer.

The CDR3 loop is CASSHSQATETQYF. In DNA, the CDR3 is TGTGCCAGCAGCCATAGCCAGGCTACAGAGACCCAGTACTTC. The V and J genes are TRBV7-9 and TRBJ2-5, with no clear D. The CDR3 has 14 amino acids. Germline V gene lookup returns CDR1 SEHNR and CDR2 FQNEAQ (reference sequence). V was pared by 5 bases and J by 4 bases, with 14 bases between.